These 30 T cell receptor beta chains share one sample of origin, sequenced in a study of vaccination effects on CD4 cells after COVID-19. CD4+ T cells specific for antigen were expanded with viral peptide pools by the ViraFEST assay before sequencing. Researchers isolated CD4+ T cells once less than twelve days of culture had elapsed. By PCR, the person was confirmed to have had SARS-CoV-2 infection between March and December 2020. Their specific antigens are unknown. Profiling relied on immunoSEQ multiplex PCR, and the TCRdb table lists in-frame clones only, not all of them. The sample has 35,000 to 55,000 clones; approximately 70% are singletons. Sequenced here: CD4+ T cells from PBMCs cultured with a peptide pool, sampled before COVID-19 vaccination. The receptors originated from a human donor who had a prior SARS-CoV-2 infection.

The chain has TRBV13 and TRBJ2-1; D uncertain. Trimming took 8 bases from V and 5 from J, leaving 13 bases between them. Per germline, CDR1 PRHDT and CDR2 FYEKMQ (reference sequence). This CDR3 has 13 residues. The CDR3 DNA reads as TGTGCCAGCCTGGAACAGTGGGACAATGAGCAGTTCTTC. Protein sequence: CASLEQWDNEQFF.

CDR3 bases: TGTGCCAGCAGTGAAAACGGGGGAGGCGACACTGAAGCTTTCTTT. It specifies CASSENGGGDTEAFF. V is TRBV2 and J is TRBJ1-1; D perhaps matches TRBD1 (5 bases). CDR1 SNHLY and CDR2 FYNNEI come from the germline V gene. V was pared by 2 bases and J by 3 bases, with 13 bases between. There are 15 residues in the CDR3. Using reference TRBV2 and TRBJ1-1 for the parts outside the CDR3, the full variable domain is EPEVTQTPSHQVTQMGQEVILRCVPISNHLYFYWYRQILGQKVEFLVSFYNNEISEKSEIFDDQFSVERPDGSNFTLKIRSTKLEDSAMYFCASSENGGGDTEAFFGQGTRLTVV.

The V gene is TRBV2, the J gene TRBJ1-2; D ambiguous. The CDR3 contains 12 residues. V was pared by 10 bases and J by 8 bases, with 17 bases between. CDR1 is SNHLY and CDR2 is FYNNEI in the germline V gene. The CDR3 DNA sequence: TGTGCCACAAGGGTTGATTCTGAAGGCTACACCTTC. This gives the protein CATRVDSEGYTF.

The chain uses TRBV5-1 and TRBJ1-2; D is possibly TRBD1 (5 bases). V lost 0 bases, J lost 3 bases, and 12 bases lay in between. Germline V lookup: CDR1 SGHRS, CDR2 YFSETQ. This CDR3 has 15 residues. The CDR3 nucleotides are TGCGCCAGCAGCTTGGTGGCAGGGAGTGACTATGGCTACACCTTC. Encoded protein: CASSLVAGSDYGYTF.

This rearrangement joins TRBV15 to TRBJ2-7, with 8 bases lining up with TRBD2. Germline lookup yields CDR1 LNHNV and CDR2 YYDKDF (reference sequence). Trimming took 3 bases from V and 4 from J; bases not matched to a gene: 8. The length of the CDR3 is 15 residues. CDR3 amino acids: CATSSGGALLYEQYF. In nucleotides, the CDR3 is TGTGCCACCAGCAGCGGGGGGGCTCTCCTTTACGAGCAGTACTTC.

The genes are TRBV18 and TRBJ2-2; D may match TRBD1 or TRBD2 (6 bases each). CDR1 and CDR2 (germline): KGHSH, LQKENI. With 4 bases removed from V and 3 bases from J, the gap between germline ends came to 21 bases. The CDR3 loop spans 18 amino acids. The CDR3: CASSLVSDRGLDTGELFF. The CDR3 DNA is TGTGCCAGCTCACTGGTGTCTGACCGGGGGCTGGACACCGGGGAGCTGTTTTTT.

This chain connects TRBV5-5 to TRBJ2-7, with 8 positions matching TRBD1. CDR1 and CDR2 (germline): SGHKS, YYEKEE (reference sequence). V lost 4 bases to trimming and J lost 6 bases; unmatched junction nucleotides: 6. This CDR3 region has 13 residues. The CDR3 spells CASSPGQASEQYF. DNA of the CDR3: TGTGCCAGCAGCCCGGGACAGGCCAGCGAGCAGTACTTC.

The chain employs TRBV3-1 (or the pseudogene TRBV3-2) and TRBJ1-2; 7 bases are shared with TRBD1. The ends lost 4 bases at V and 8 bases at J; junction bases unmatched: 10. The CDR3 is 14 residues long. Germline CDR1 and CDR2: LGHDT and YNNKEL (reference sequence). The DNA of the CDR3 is TGTGCCAGCAGCCGATTCACAGGGGAAGGGGGCTACACCTTC. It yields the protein CASSRFTGEGGYTF.

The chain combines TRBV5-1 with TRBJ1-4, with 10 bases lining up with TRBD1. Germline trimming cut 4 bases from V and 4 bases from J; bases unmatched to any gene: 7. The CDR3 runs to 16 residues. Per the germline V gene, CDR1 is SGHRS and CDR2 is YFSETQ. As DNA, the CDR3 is TGCGCCAGCAGCCCCGACAGGGGGCTCGATAATGAAAAACTGTTTTTT. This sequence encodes CASSPDRGLDNEKLFF.

CDR3 nucleotide sequence: TGTGCCAGCAGCCAAGTCGGGCAGGGGCCAGCTTTCTTT. Its translation is CASSQVGQGPAFF. V and J are TRBV3-1 (or the pseudogene TRBV3-2) and TRBJ1-1, with D maybe TRBD1 (6 bases). This CDR3 has 13 amino acids. Trimming cost V 1 base and J 10 bases, with 13 bases left between them. CDR1 LGHDT and CDR2 YNNKEL come from the germline V gene (reference sequence).

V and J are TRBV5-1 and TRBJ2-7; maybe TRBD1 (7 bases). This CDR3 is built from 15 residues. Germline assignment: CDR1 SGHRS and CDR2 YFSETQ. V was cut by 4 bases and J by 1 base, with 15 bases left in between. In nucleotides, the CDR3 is TGCGCCAGCAGCGGAGGGACAGCGTTTTCCTACGAGCAGTACTTC. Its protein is CASSGGTAFSYEQYF.

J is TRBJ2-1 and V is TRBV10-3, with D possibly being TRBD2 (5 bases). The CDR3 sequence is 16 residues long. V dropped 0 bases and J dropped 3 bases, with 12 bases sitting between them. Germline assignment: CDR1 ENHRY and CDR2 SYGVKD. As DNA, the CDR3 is TGTGCCATCAGTGAGTCTCGCGGGCAGAACTACAATGAGCAGTTCTTC. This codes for CAISESRGQNYNEQFF.

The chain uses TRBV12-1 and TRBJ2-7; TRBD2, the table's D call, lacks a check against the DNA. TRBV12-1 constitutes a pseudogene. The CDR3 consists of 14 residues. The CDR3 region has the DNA TGTGCCAGGGTTGGGGACTATAGGTCCTACGAGCAGTACTTC. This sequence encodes CARVGDYRSYEQYF.

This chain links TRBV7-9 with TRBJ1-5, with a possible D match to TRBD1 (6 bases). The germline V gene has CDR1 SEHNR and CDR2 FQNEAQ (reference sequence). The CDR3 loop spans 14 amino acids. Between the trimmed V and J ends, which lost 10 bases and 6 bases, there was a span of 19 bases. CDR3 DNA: TGTGCCATCGCGACAGGATTTGAAGGTCAGCCCCAGCATTTT. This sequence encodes CAIATGFEGQPQHF.

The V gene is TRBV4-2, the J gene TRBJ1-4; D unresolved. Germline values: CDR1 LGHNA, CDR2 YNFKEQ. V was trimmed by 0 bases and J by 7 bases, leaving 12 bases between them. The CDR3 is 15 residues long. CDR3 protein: CASSQDFGRGEKLFF. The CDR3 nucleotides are TGTGCCAGCAGCCAAGATTTCGGGCGAGGTGAAAAACTGTTTTTT.

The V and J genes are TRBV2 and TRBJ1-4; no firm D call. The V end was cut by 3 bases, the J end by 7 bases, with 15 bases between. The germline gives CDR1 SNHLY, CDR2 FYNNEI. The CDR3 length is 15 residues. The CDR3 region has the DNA TGTGCCAGCAGTGATCCGACCGCTGAACGTGAAAAACTGTTTTTT. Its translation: CASSDPTAEREKLFF.

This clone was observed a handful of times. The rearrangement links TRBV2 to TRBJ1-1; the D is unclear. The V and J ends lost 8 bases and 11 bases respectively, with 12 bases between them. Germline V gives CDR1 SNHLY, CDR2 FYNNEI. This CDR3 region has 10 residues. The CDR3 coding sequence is TGTGCCAGCGGCTTGTCCGACGCTTTCTTT. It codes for CASGLSDAFF. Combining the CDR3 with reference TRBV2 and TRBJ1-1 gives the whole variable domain EPEVTQTPSHQVTQMGQEVILRCVPISNHLYFYWYRQILGQKVEFLVSFYNNEISEKSEIFDDQFSVERPDGSNFTLKIRSTKLEDSAMYFCASGLSDAFFGQGTRLTVV.

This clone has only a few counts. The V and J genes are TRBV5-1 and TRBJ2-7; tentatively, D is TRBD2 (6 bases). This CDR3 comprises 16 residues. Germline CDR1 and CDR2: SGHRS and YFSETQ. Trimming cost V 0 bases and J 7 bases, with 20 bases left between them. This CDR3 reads CASSLEVVGSGQEQYF. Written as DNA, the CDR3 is TGCGCCAGCAGCTTGGAGGTTGTGGGTAGCGGCCAGGAGCAGTACTTC.

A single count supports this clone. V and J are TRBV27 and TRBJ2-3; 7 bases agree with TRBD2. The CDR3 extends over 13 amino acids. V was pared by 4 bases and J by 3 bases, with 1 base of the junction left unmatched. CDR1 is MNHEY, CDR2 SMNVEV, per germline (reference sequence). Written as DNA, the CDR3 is TGTGCCAGCAGTTCGCGGGGGACAGATACGCAGTATTTT. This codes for CASSSRGTDTQYF.

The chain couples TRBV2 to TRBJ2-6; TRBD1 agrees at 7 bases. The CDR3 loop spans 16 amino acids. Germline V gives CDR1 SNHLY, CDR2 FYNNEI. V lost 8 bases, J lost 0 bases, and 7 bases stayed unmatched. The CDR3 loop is CASYLGQTSGANVLTF. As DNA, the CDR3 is TGTGCCAGCTACCTGGGACAGACCTCTGGGGCCAACGTCCTGACTTTC.

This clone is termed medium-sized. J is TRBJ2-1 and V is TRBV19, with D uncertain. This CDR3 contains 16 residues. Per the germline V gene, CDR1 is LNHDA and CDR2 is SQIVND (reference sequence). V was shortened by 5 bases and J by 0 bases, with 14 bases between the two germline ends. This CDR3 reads CASSPTQTNSYNEQFF. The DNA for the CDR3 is TGTGCCAGTAGTCCGACCCAGACCAACTCCTACAATGAGCAGTTCTTC.

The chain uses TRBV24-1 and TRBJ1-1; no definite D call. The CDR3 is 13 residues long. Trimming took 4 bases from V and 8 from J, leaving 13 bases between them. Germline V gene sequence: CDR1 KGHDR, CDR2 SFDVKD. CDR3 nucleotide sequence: TGTGCCACCAGTGACCCCGGGTTGCAAGAAGCTTTCTTT. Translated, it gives CATSDPGLQEAFF.

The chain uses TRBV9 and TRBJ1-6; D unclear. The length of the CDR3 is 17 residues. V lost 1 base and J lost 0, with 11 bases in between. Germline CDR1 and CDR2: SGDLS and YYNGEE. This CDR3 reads CASSVSKESSYNSPLHF. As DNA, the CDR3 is TGTGCCAGCAGCGTATCAAAGGAGAGCTCCTATAATTCACCCCTCCACTTT.

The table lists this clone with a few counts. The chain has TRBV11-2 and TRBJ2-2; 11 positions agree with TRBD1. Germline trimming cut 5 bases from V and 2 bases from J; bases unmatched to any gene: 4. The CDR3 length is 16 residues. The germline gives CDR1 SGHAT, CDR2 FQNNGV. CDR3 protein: CASSPRTGGNTGELFF. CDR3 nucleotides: TGTGCCAGCAGCCCGAGGACAGGGGGCAACACCGGGGAGCTGTTTTTT.

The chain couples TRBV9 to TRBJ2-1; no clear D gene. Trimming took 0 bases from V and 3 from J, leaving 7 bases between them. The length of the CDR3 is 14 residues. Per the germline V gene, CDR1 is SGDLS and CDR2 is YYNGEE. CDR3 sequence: CASSVGSGYNEQFF. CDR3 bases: TGTGCCAGCAGCGTAGGATCCGGCTACAATGAGCAGTTCTTC. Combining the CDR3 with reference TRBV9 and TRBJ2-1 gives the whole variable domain DSGVTQTPKHLITATGQRVTLRCSPRSGDLSVYWYQQSLDQGLQFLIQYYNGEERAKGNILERFSAQQFPDLHSELNLSSLELGDSALYFCASSVGSGYNEQFFGPGTRLTVL.

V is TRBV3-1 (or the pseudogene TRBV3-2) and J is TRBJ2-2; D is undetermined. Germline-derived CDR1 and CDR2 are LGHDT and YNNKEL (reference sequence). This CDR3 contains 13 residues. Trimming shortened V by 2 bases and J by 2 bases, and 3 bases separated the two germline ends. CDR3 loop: CASSQYNTGELFF. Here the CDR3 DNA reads TGTGCCAGCAGCCAATACAACACCGGGGAGCTGTTTTTT.

The CDR3 reads CASSHPIGGSYNEQFF. CDR3 coding DNA: TGTGCCAGCAGCCATCCTATTGGCGGTTCCTACAATGAGCAGTTCTTC. The chain uses TRBV7-9 and TRBJ2-1; D call uncertain. The CDR3 runs 16 residues. V shed 5 bases and J shed 1 base, with 15 bases lying between them. Germline CDR1 is SEHNR and CDR2 is FQNEAQ (reference sequence).

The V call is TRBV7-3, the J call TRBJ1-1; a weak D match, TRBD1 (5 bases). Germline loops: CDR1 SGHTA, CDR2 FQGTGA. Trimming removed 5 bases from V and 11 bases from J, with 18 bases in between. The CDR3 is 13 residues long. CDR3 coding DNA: TGTGCCAGCAGCCCGGGGGTCCATCGTGGGGCTTTCTTT. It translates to CASSPGVHRGAFF. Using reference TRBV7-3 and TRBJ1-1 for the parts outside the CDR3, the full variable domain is GAGVSQTPSNKVTEKGKYVELRCDPISGHTALYWYRQSLGQGPEFLIYFQGTGAADDSGLPNDRFFAVRPEGSVSTLKIQRTERGDSAVYLCASSPGVHRGAFFGQGTRLTVV.

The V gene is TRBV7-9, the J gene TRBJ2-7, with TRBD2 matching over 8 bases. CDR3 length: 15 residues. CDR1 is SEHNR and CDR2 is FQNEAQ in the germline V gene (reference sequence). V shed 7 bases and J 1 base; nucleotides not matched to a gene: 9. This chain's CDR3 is CASKIGSGESYEQYF. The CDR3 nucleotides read TGTGCCAGCAAAATTGGTAGCGGGGAGTCCTACGAGCAGTACTTC. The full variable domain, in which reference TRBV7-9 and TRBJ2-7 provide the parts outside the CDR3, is DTGVSQNPRHKITKRGQNVTFRCDPISEHNRLYWYRQTLGQGPEFLTYFQNEAQLEKSRLLSDRFSAERPKGSFSTLEIQRTEQGDSAMYLCASKIGSGESYEQYFGPGTRLTVT.

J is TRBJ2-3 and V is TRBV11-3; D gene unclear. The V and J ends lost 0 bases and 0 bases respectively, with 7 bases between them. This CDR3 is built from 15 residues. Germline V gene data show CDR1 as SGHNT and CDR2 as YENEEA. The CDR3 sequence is CASSLDGQSTDTQYF. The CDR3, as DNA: TGTGCCAGCAGCTTAGACGGCCAGAGCACAGATACGCAGTATTTT.